This T cell receptor beta chain was retrieved from a study of identical twins. General study findings and limits: Zero-insertion analyses might be partly confounded by invariant T cells like MAIT and iNKT. While abundant cord blood beta clonotypes carried fewer insertions, memory repertoires showed no such pattern.

A word on this clonotype: Antigen unknown.

A template switching step contributed a universal primer site, while unique molecular identifiers were present in the cDNA. TCRdb processed the 5' RACE reads anew with MiXCR; each CDR3 protein has one entry. This sample carries around 250,000 distinct CDR3 sequences, 12% of them seen once, and the ten largest clones take 4%. Germline-derived CDR1 and CDR2 are SGHRS and YFSETQ. Germline trimming cut 2 bases from V and 6 bases from J; bases unmatched to any gene: 7. This CDR3 has 14 residues. This sample also belongs to another study, concerning yellow fever vaccine responses in identical twins. As reported in that work: Twins showed a vaccine T cell response that reportedly seemed partly convergent, partly personalized.

The sequence derives from a woman aged 18-29 years in good health. Sequences were obtained from memory (CD45RO+) T cells sorted from blood. This chain links TRBV5-1 with TRBJ2-7; 8 nucleotides line up with TRBD1. The CDR3 is CASSLDRGIAEQYF. The CDR3 DNA follows: TGCGCCAGCAGCTTAGACAGGGGTATAGCCGAGCAGTACTTC.